This is a list of T cell receptor beta chains from one sample in a study of T cells in localized non-small cell lung cancer. Data came from immunoSEQ multiplex PCR; TCRdb stores just in-frame clones and leaves some out. The sample yields over a thousand clones, 27% seen once. Specimen: lung tumor tissue, collected before any cancer treatment. These receptor sequences come from a female donor aged 60 or older with stage III squamous cell lung carcinoma. The CDR3 runs from the conserved cysteine through the conserved F or W. D genes are given only for firm matches. Where a row states a size, it is once, few, many or the class of an expanded clone; other rows omit it.

>TRBV6-8|few|TRBJ1-1|NA|14
CASSTTGSNTEAFF
TGTGCCAGCAGCACTACAGGGTCGAACACTGAAGCTTTCTTT
>TRBV30|few|TRBJ2-3|NA|15
CAWSVTTSRTDTQYF
TGTGCCTGGAGTGTAACTACTAGCCGGACAGATACGCAGTATTTT
>TRBV11-3|medium-sized|TRBJ2-1|TRBD2|15
CASSPGLAESNEQFF
TGTGCCAGCAGCCCGGGACTAGCGGAGAGCAATGAGCAGTTCTTC
>TRBV10-3|few|TRBJ2-2|TRBD1|13
CAITIRDSGELFF
TGTGCCATCACCATACGGGACAGCGGGGAGCTGTTTTTT
>TRBV9|NA|TRBJ1-1|NA|14
CASRVEGEGTEAFF
TGTGCCAGCCGCGTCGAGGGGGAGGGCACTGAAGCTTTCTTT
>TRBV9|NA|TRBJ2-3|TRBD1|18
CASSVPGQGERWTDTQYF
TGTGCCAGCAGCGTGCCGGGACAGGGGGAAAGGTGGACAGATACGCAGTATTTT
>TRBV9|medium-sized|TRBJ2-7|TRBD1|15
CASSPQGTGVDEQYF
TGTGCCAGCAGCCCCCAGGGGACAGGGGTCGACGAGCAGTACTTC
>TRBV11-3|few|TRBJ1-2|TRBD1|15
CASSTPGQGFEGYTF
TGTGCCAGCAGTACTCCGGGACAGGGCTTTGAAGGCTACACCTTC
>TRBV28|few|TRBJ1-1|NA|12
CASSVGAREAFF
TGTGCCAGCAGTGTGGGGGCGCGTGAAGCTTTCTTT
>TRBV6-8|few|TRBJ2-1|NA|16
CASIDPGANFYNEQFF
TGTGCCAGCATAGATCCGGGGGCCAATTTCTACAATGAGCAGTTCTTC
>TRBV11-3|large|TRBJ2-1|NA|18
CASGPIVDAAAPYNEQFF
TGTGCCAGCGGACCGATAGTAGACGCCGCAGCCCCTTACAATGAGCAGTTCTTC
>TRBV9|NA|TRBJ1-4|TRBD1|14
CASSVSGTGEKLFF
TGTGCCAGCAGCGTCAGTGGGACAGGGGAAAAACTGTTTTTT
>TRBV19|NA|TRBJ2-3|NA|13
CASKTIDTDTQYF
TGTGCCAGTAAGACTATCGACACAGATACGCAGTATTTT
>TRBV9|large|TRBJ2-7|NA|14
CASSVAQGDYEQYF
TGTGCCAGCAGTGTTGCCCAGGGCGACTACGAGCAGTACTTC
>TRBV12-5|NA|TRBJ2-2|TRBD2|16
CASGLSTGGFTGELFF
TGTGCTAGTGGTTTGTCCACCGGGGGGTTCACCGGGGAGCTGTTTTTT
>TRBV11-3|medium-sized|TRBJ2-1|TRBD2|16
CASSLVRGLAGGGSFF
TGTGCCAGCAGCTTAGTCCGTGGGTTAGCGGGAGGAGGATCCTTCTTC
>TRBV19|few|TRBJ1-3|NA|13
CASSIVSGNTIYF
TGTGCCAGTAGTATAGTGTCTGGAAACACCATATATTTT
>TRBV10-3|few|TRBJ2-5|NA|15
CAISEFGQTGETQYF
TGTGCCATCAGTGAGTTTGGACAGACGGGAGAGACCCAGTACTTC
>TRBV30|NA|TRBJ2-3|NA|15
CASREGRSRTDTQYF
TGTGCCTCCCGTGAGGGCAGGTCCCGCACAGATACGCAGTATTTT
>TRBV30|once|TRBJ1-1|NA|14
CALNRGQLNTEAFF
TGTGCCCTAAACCGAGGACAGCTGAACACTGAAGCTTTCTTT
>TRBV28|NA|TRBJ2-3|NA|13
CASSPPSPGTQYF
TGTGCCAGCAGTCCCCCCTCTCCGGGTACGCAGTATTTT
>TRBV11-3|few|TRBJ2-1|NA|14
CASSLVQEYNEQFF
TGTGCCAGCAGCTTAGTTCAGGAGTACAATGAGCAGTTCTTC
>TRBV12-5|few|TRBJ2-2|NA|13
CASTKTSPGELFF
TGTGCCAGCACCAAGACTAGTCCCGGGGAGCTGTTTTTT
>TRBV4-1|few|TRBJ2-1|TRBD1|15
CASSLGQGTKNEQFF
TGCGCCAGCAGCCTGGGACAGGGGACAAAAAATGAGCAGTTCTTC
>TRBV11-3|few|TRBJ1-2|NA|16
CASSLGSGGSNYGYTF
TGTGCCAGCAGCTTGGGGTCCGGGGGTTCGAACTATGGCTACACCTTC
>TRBV9|few|TRBJ2-1|NA|14
CASRNSGINNEQFF
TGTGCCAGCAGAAATAGCGGTATTAACAATGAGCAGTTCTTC
>TRBV6-8|few|TRBJ2-1|NA|18
CASSDPLQVLRAYNEQFF
TGTGCCAGCAGTGATCCCTTGCAAGTCCTGAGGGCCTACAATGAGCAGTTCTTC
>TRBV6-8|few|TRBJ1-2|NA|18
CASSYSLGDGTNHYGYTF
TGTGCCAGCAGTTACTCTTTGGGGGATGGGACGAATCATTATGGCTACACCTTC
>TRBV5-1|once|TRBJ1-1|TRBD1|17
CASSLRQGVMENTEAFF
TGCGCCAGCAGCTTACGACAGGGGGTAATGGAGAACACTGAAGCTTTCTTT
>TRBV30|NA|TRBJ2-3|TRBD1|15
CAWSEGTGGTDTQYF
TGTGCCTGGAGTGAAGGGACAGGGGGCACAGATACGCAGTATTTT
>TRBV6-8|few|TRBJ1-2|NA|14
CASSPPGTNYGYTF
TGTGCCAGCAGTCCCCCGGGAACTAACTATGGCTACACCTTC
>TRBV28|NA|TRBJ1-2|NA|15
CASTLSSGGGNGYTF
TGTGCCAGCACTCTATCTTCAGGAGGAGGGAATGGCTACACCTTC
>TRBV6-8|NA|TRBJ2-5|TRBD1|13
CASSIQGAETQYF
TGTGCCAGCAGTATACAGGGGGCAGAGACCCAGTACTTC
>TRBV9|NA|TRBJ2-2|NA|12
CASSSRTGELFF
TGTGCCAGCAGCTCCCGGACCGGGGAGCTGTTTTTT
>TRBV19|once|TRBJ1-3|TRBD1|17
CASSTVGTGGSGNTIYF
TGTGCCAGTAGTACCGTCGGGACAGGGGGCTCTGGAAACACCATATATTTT
>TRBV5-1|few|TRBJ2-2|NA|15
CASSREAVNTGELFF
TGCGCCAGCAGCAGGGAGGCGGTAAACACCGGGGAGCTGTTTTTT
>TRBV28|NA|TRBJ2-5|NA|16
CASSIVKAPFQETQYF
TGTGCCAGCAGCATAGTTAAGGCACCTTTCCAAGAGACCCAGTACTTC
>TRBV6-7|NA|TRBJ2-7|NA|11
CASSRGYEQYF
TGTGCCAGCAGTCGGGGGTACGAGCAGTACTTC
>TRBV5-1|NA|TRBJ2-7|TRBD1|17
CASSHIIGTAGTYEQYF
TGCGCCAGCAGCCACATAATAGGGACAGCCGGCACCTACGAGCAGTACTTC
>TRBV15|few|TRBJ2-5|NA|16
CATSPRTGANWETQYF
TGTGCCACCAGCCCCCGGACGGGGGCGAATTGGGAGACCCAGTACTTC
>TRBV19|NA|TRBJ2-7|NA|15
CASSISGLPSYEQYF
TGTGCCAGTAGTATATCAGGTTTACCATCCTACGAGCAGTACTTC
>TRBV11-3|few|TRBJ2-5|TRBD2|16
CASSRPTSVWGETQYF
TGTGCCAGCAGCCGACCGACTAGCGTTTGGGGAGAGACCCAGTACTTC
>TRBV28|NA|TRBJ2-1|TRBD2|15
CASSQPGLIYNEQFF
TGTGCCAGCAGTCAACCGGGACTAATCTACAATGAGCAGTTCTTC
>TRBV5-1|few|TRBJ2-2|NA|18
CASSLAPGLSGYTGELFF
TGCGCCAGCAGCTTGGCCCCGGGGTTGTCGGGGTACACCGGGGAGCTGTTTTTT
>TRBV28|NA|TRBJ2-3|NA|15
CASSNPSGHTDTQYF
TGTGCCAGCAGCAACCCATCAGGACACACAGATACGCAGTATTTT
>TRBV12-2|few|TRBJ2-7|NA|16
CAGQTGLAGGSYEQYF
TGTGCCGGACAGACGGGACTAGCGGGAGGTTCCTACGAGCAGTACTTC
>TRBV29-1|NA|TRBJ2-3|TRBD1|13
CSVGTGLTDTQYF
TGCAGCGTTGGGACAGGGTTAACAGATACGCAGTATTTT
>TRBV19|few|TRBJ2-7|TRBD1|14
CASSGTGGFYEQYF
TGTGCCAGTTCCGGGACAGGGGGCTTCTACGAGCAGTACTTC
>TRBV19|NA|TRBJ2-1|NA|14
CASSPQRSWGEQFF
TGTGCCAGTAGTCCCCAGAGGTCTTGGGGGGAGCAGTTCTTC
>TRBV6-8|NA|TRBJ2-2|NA|16
CASSGGRGRSTGELFF
TGTGCCAGCAGTGGGGGGAGGGGGCGGTCCACCGGGGAGCTGTTTTTT
>TRBV12-5|NA|TRBJ2-1|TRBD2|19
CASGLVLAGPAIPYNEQFF
TGTGCTAGTGGTTTGGTACTAGCGGGGCCCGCAATTCCCTACAATGAGCAGTTCTTC
>TRBV11-3|medium-sized|TRBJ1-1|NA|15
CASSLSGQINTEAFF
TGTGCCAGCAGCTTATCAGGGCAGATCAACACTGAAGCTTTCTTT
>TRBV13|NA|TRBJ1-5|NA|13
CASSLARNQPQHF
TGTGCCAGCAGCTTAGCCCGCAATCAGCCCCAGCATTTT
>TRBV9|few|TRBJ2-7|TRBD2|14
CASSRSGMTYEQYF
TGTGCCAGCAGCCGCAGCGGGATGACCTACGAGCAGTACTTC